This T cell receptor (beta chain) was profiled in a study of shared clonotypes between healthy human individuals. The authors' processing: ImmunoSEQ output lacked quality scores and full-length reads, limiting matched filtering. Assay: immunoSEQ multiplex PCR; the TCRdb copy retains only in-frame clones and omits some. Clone size and the V and J calls come from that table; the DNA yielded D and trimming. The sample has about 2.3 million clones, about 92% seen once; the top ten hold about 0.39%. V trimming: 1 base; J trimming: 5 bases; junction bases outside the gene matches: 6. From germline, CDR1 is MDHEN and CDR2 SYDVKM. The CDR3 extends over 15 amino acids.

Sequencing was performed on naive CD4+ T cells from PBMCs. The subset is: CD45RA+ positively selected. The TCR was taken from a man younger than 30 in good health. Some clones in this sample may be carry-over from other donors' samples. This chain links TRBV28 with TRBJ2-7; TRBD1 agrees at 9 bases. The CDR3 reads CASSLYPGQGDEQYF. In DNA form, the CDR3 reads TGTGCCAGCAGTTTATACCCGGGACAGGGCGACGAGCAGTACTTC.